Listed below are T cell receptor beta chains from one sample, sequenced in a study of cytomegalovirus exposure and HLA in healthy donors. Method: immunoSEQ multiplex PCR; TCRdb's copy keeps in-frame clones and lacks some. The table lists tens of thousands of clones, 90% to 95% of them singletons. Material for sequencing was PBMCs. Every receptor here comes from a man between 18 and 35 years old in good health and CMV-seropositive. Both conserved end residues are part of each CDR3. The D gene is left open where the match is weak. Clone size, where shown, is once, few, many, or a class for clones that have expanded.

TGCGCCAGCAGTGAGTCTCTAGACAGAAATGAGCAGTTCTTC	CASSESLDRNEQFF	.	TRBV10-1	TRBJ2-1	.
TGTGCCAGCAGTCCACCGTCCGGGAGGGGTACCGACGAGCAGTACTTC	CASSPPSGRGTDEQYF	.	TRBV28	TRBJ2-7	TRBD2
TGTGCCAGCAGTTGGCCCAGAGGCGGGGAGCTGTTTTTT	CASSWPRGGELFF	.	TRBV27	TRBJ2-2	.
TGTGCCAGCAGCGCCGCGCAGAGGTACTACGAGCAGTACTTC	CASSAAQRYYEQYF	.	TRBV7-9	TRBJ2-7	.
TGTGCCAGCAGATTACCGGGACTACCACCCAACGAGCAGTACTTC	CASRLPGLPPNEQYF	.	TRBV7-2	TRBJ2-7	TRBD2
TGTGCCACCAGCAGAGATCTTGGCATGAACACTGAAGCTTTCTTT	CATSRDLGMNTEAFF	once	TRBV15	TRBJ1-1	.
TGTGCCAGCAGTTTATTCAGGGACAAATGGACCCAGCATTTT	CASSLFRDKWTQHF	.	TRBV28	TRBJ1-5	.
TGTGCCAGCAGCGTAGAATTAGCGGGCGCCGAAGAGCAGTACTTC	CASSVELAGAEEQYF	.	TRBV9	TRBJ2-7	TRBD2
TGTGCCATCAGCGCTGCCGGGACTAGCGGGATCGAGACCCAGTACTTC	CAISAAGTSGIETQYF	.	TRBV10-3	TRBJ2-5	TRBD2
TGCGCCAGCAGCTTGGAAGCCTCTGGGGCCAACGTCCTGACTTTC	CASSLEASGANVLTF	.	TRBV5-1	TRBJ2-6	.
TGTGCCAGCAGCCCGACAGTGAACACTGAAGCTTTCTTT	CASSPTVNTEAFF	.	TRBV6-6	TRBJ1-1	.
TGTGCCAGCAGCACCTCAGGGGGGAAGAATGAAAAACTGTTTTTT	CASSTSGGKNEKLFF	.	TRBV28	TRBJ1-4	TRBD1
TGTGCCAGCAGCAATGGGGCGGCTGAAGCTTTCTTT	CASSNGAAEAFF	.	TRBV7-9	TRBJ1-1	.
TGTGCCAGCAGTAGTACAGGGAAATGGGGCGGGGAGCTGTTTTTT	CASSSTGKWGGELFF	.	TRBV9	TRBJ2-2	.
TGTGCCAGCTCACCCAGGAAACAGGGCGGCGAAAAACTGTTTTTT	CASSPRKQGGEKLFF	.	TRBV18	TRBJ1-4	.
TGTGCCAGCAGTGCTGGGGGCGCTGGCTACACCTTC	CASSAGGAGYTF	.	TRBV2	TRBJ1-2	.
TGTGCCAGCAGACTACACACAGGGGGAGGCTATGGCTACACCTTC	CASRLHTGGGYGYTF	once	TRBV7-2	TRBJ1-2	TRBD1
TGCAGCGTGAGGACAGGGGGCCGCTTTGGTGGCTACACCTTC	CSVRTGGRFGGYTF	.	TRBV29-1	TRBJ1-2	TRBD1
TGTGCCAGCAGCTTGGACAGCGGGAGTATCGATGAGCAGTTCTTC	CASSLDSGSIDEQFF	.	TRBV7-3	TRBJ2-1	TRBD2
TGCGCCAGCAGCGATGACAGGTCCGGAAACACCATATATTTT	CASSDDRSGNTIYF	.	TRBV5-1	TRBJ1-3	.
TGCGCCAGCAGTCTTCCGGGACAGGGGTACAATGAGCAGTTCTTC	CASSLPGQGYNEQFF	.	TRBV23-1	TRBJ2-1	TRBD1
TGTGCCAGCAGCTTCCTCCGGGACAGGGGAGGCTACACCTTC	CASSFLRDRGGYTF	.	TRBV5-6	TRBJ1-2	TRBD1
TGTGCCTGGAGTGTACAACAGGGGCAGTTCTTC	CAWSVQQGQFF	.	TRBV30	TRBJ2-1	.
TGTGCCAGCAGCTCCACAGGGGGCTGGAACACTGAAGCTTTCTTT	CASSSTGGWNTEAFF	.	TRBV7-8	TRBJ1-1	TRBD1
TGTGCCAGCAGTGAAGAGTATACGGGGGTCTACGAGCAGTACTTC	CASSEEYTGVYEQYF	.	TRBV2	TRBJ2-7	.
TGCGCCAGCAGCCGACTTTTTCCGGGACTAGCGGGATGGGGTGAGCAGTTCTTC	CASSRLFPGLAGWGEQFF	.	TRBV4-1	TRBJ2-1	TRBD2
TGTGCCAGCAGCTTACGGGACAGTGAAGCTTTCTTT	CASSLRDSEAFF	.	TRBV5-5	TRBJ1-1	TRBD1
TGTGCCACCGCCCCGGGGTATAGCAATCAGCCCCAGCATTTT	CATAPGYSNQPQHF	.	TRBV10-3	TRBJ1-5	.
TGTGCTAGGGCGGGTGGGAATGAGCAGTTCTTC	CARAGGNEQFF	.	TRBV12-5	TRBJ2-1	.
TGTGCCAGCAGCTTAGCGACAACTAGCGGGGGCTACGAGCAGTACTTC	CASSLATTSGGYEQYF	.	TRBV7-9	TRBJ2-7	TRBD2
TGCGCCAGCAGCCAAGATGGCCAGGGGGTAAGCTACGAGCAGTACTTC	CASSQDGQGVSYEQYF	.	TRBV4-1	TRBJ2-7	TRBD1
TGTGCCACCACGTTAGCTAGCGGGAGCTCTGATGAGCAGTTCTTC	CATTLASGSSDEQFF	.	TRBV19	TRBJ2-1	TRBD2
TGTGCCAGCAGCGCAACGGTTGGCAGCGTCGGCTACACCTTC	CASSATVGSVGYTF	.	TRBV9	TRBJ1-2	.
TGTGCCAGCAGCCGGCCGCTTAACTATGGCTACACCTTC	CASSRPLNYGYTF	.	TRBV14	TRBJ1-2	.
TGTGCCAGCAGTGACTCGAGCGTACTGCGGCAGCCCCAGCATTTT	CASSDSSVLRQPQHF	.	TRBV6-4	TRBJ1-5	.
TGTGCCAGCAGCTCTCGGTTGGAAGAGACCCAGTACTTC	CASSSRLEETQYF	.	TRBV9	TRBJ2-5	.
TGCGCCAGCAGCTTGCGAGAGACCCAGTACTTC	CASSLRETQYF	.	TRBV5-1	TRBJ2-5	.
TGTGCCAGCAGTCCGGGGACAGGGTATCAGCCCCAGCATTTT	CASSPGTGYQPQHF	.	TRBV6-6	TRBJ1-5	TRBD1
TGTGCCAGCAGCCAAGAGTGGTACCTTTCAGACACAGATACGCAGTATTTT	CASSQEWYLSDTDTQYF	.	TRBV14	TRBJ2-3	.
TGTGCCAGCAGCCCGGACAGAGCCTACGAGCAGTACTTC	CASSPDRAYEQYF	.	TRBV7-9	TRBJ2-7	.
TGTGCCAGCCATCGGGGGTCCAACAGGCACAATGAGCAGTTCTTC	CASHRGSNRHNEQFF	.	TRBV6-6	TRBJ2-1	.
TGTGCCAGCAGTTATTTTTACGAGGTTATGAACACTGAAGCTTTCTTT	CASSYFYEVMNTEAFF	once	TRBV5-5	TRBJ1-1	.
TGTGCCAGCTCACCCGGGACTAGTGAGAATACGCAGTATTTT	CASSPGTSENTQYF	.	TRBV18	TRBJ2-3	TRBD2
TGTGCCTACGCGACGATCAGGGCTGGAACTGAAGCTTTCTTT	CAYATIRAGTEAFF	.	TRBV30	TRBJ1-1	.
TGTGCCAGCAGTGCCCCAGGATATTCTCAGAGCCCTTACAATGAGCAGTTCTTC	CASSAPGYSQSPYNEQFF	.	TRBV28	TRBJ2-1	.
TGTGCCAGCAGCTACGGACAGATCCAGGGAAACACCATATATTTT	CASSYGQIQGNTIYF	.	TRBV11-3	TRBJ1-3	.
TGTGCCAGCAGTGACTCGACTAGCGGGAGCAATGAGCAGTTCTTC	CASSDSTSGSNEQFF	medium-sized	TRBV6-4	TRBJ2-1	TRBD2
TGCGCCAGCAGCCCCGGACAGGTCACCGGGGAGCTGTTTTTT	CASSPGQVTGELFF	.	TRBV5-1	TRBJ2-2	TRBD1
TGTGCCAGCAGGGGGGAGGAAGCCCATGGCTACACCTTC	CASRGEEAHGYTF	.	TRBV25-1	TRBJ1-2	.